This T cell receptor beta chain was retrieved from a study of a mutant IDH1 vaccine in newly diagnosed glioma. Study-level information: The treated group averaged about 39 years old and was around 62% male, approximately 40% female.

Profiled with immunoSEQ multiplex PCR; TCRdb holds only in-frame clones, not every one. The sample contains 60,000 to 75,000 clones, around 83% of which appear only once. Time point of the sample: baseline, week 1 (first vaccination visit). Treatment of the sample: pre-vaccination baseline after standard-of-care therapy. CDR1 is PRHDT, CDR2 FYEKMQ, per germline (reference sequence). Trimming left V 5 bases short and J 0 bases short, with 7 bases between. The CDR3 loop spans 13 amino acids. The clonotype was recovered from a woman between 18 and 29 years old with glioma. Some clones in this sample may be carry-over from other donors' samples. The chain joins TRBV13 to TRBJ2-5; D is uncertain. The sample consisted of peripheral blood mononuclear cells (PBMCs), taken from a glioma patient treated with radiotherapy, temozolomide or both. The CDR3, as DNA: TGTGCCAGCAGCCTCAGGTACCAAGAGACCCAGTACTTC. This translates into CASSLRYQETQYF.